The clone carrying this TCR beta chain turned up a few times. The sample comes from a study of blood T cells in healthy people across ages. Primed by a sample-barcoded 5' primer and a J-beta primer mix, a second PCR proceeded for 7 to 11 cycles. TCRdb passed the 5' RACE reads through MiXCR, listing each CDR3 protein once. The data contain hundreds of thousands of distinct CDR3 sequences, 45% to 50% of them singletons. The people who gave samples were healthy Caucasians from Russia, aged roughly 6 to 100. This CDR3 has 15 residues. V was trimmed by 5 bases and J by 3 bases, leaving 16 bases between them. The germline CDR1 and CDR2 sequences are MNHEY and SVGAGI.

The genes are TRBV6-5 and TRBJ2-5, with D possibly matching TRBD2 (5 bases). The TCR sequence derives from a woman aged 60 to 75 in good health. The sequenced material came from blood. Here the CDR3 DNA reads TGTGCCAGCAGTCCCCCGGGGTGGCCCGAAGAGACCCAGTACTTC. This gives the protein CASSPPGWPEETQYF.